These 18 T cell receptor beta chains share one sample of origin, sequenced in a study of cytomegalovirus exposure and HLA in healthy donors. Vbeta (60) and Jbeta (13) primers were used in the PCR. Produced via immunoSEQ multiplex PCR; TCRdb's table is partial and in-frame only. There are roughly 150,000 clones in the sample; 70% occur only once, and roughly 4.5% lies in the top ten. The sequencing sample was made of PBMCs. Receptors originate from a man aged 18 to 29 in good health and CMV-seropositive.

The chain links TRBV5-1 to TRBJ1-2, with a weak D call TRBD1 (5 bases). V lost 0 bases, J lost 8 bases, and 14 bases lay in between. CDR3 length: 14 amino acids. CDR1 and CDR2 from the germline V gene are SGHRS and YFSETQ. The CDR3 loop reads CASSLDGGMEGYTF. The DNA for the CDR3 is TGCGCCAGCAGCTTGGACGGGGGAATGGAGGGCTACACCTTC.

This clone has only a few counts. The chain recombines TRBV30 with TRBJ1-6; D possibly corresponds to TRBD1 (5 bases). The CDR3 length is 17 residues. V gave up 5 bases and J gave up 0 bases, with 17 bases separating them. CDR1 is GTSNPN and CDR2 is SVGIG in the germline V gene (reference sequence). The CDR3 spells CAWGTTEGNSYNSPLHF. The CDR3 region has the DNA TGTGCCTGGGGGACGACGGAGGGAAACTCCTATAATTCACCCCTCCACTTT.

In DNA, the CDR3 is TGTGCCAGCAGCTCCGGGACTAGCGGGGGTAACTCCTACGAGCAGTACGTC. Amino acid sequence: CASSSGTSGGNSYEQYV. J is TRBJ2-7 and V is TRBV11-2; 14 bases line up with TRBD2. Germline V gene lookup returns CDR1 SGHAT and CDR2 FQNNGV. Trimming at V came to 4 bases and at J to 0 bases, leaving 5 bases not matched to a gene. The CDR3 covers 17 residues.

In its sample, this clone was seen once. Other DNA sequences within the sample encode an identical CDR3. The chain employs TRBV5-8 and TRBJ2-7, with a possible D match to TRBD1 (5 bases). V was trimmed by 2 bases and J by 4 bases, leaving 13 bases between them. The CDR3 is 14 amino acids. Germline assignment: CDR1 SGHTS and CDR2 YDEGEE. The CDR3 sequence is CASSLGQGLYEQYV. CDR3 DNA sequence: TGTGCCAGCAGCTTAGGGCAGGGATTGTACGAGCAGTACGTC.

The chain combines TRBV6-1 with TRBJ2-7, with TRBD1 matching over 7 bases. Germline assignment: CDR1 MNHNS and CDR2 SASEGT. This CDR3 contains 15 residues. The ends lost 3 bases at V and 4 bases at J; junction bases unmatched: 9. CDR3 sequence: CASSELGGPWYEQYV. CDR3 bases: TGTGCCAGCAGTGAGCTAGGGGGCCCATGGTACGAGCAGTACGTC.

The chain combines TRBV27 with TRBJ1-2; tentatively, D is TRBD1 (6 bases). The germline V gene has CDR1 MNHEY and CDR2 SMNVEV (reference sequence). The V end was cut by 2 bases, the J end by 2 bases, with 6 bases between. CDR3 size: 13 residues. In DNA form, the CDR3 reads TGTGCCAGCAGTTTACAGGGGAACTATGGCTACACCTTC. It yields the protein CASSLQGNYGYTF.

The CDR3 DNA sequence: TGTGCCAGCAGCTTAGGGCAGGGTGGTTTGCTGTTTTTT. Encoded protein: CASSLGQGGLLFF. This chain joins TRBV7-8 and TRBJ2-2; tentative D call: TRBD1 (5 bases). The CDR3 extends over 13 amino acids. The V gene lost 1 base and the J gene lost 13 bases, with 13 bases spanning the gap. The V gene's germline CDR1 is SGHVS and CDR2 FQNEAQ. Based on the CDR3 plus reference TRBV7-8 and TRBJ2-2, the full variable domain is GAGVSQSPRYKVAKRGQDVALRCDPISGHVSLFWYQQALGQGPEFLTYFQNEAQLDKSGLPSDRFFAERPEGSVSTLKIQRTQQEDSAVYLCASSLGQGGLLFFGEGSRLTVL.

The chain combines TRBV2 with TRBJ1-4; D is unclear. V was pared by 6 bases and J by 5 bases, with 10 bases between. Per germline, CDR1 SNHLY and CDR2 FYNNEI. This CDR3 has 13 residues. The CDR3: CASRASENEKLFF. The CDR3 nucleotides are TGTGCCAGCAGGGCCAGTGAAAATGAAAAACTGTTTTTT.

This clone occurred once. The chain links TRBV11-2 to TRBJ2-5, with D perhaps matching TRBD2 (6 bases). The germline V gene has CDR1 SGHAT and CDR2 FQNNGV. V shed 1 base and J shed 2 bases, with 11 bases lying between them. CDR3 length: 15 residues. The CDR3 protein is CASSLGGAEQETQYF. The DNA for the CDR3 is TGTGCCAGCAGCTTAGGCGGGGCGGAACAAGAGACCCAGTACTTC.

The CDR3 DNA follows: TGCGCCAGCAGCTTGACTCCGGGGGATCAGCCCCAGCATTTT. Protein sequence: CASSLTPGDQPQHF. The chain recombines TRBV5-1 with TRBJ1-5; TRBD1 is a possible D gene (5 bases). Per germline, CDR1 SGHRS and CDR2 YFSETQ. V lost 1 base, J lost 5 bases, and 10 bases lay in between. This CDR3 comprises 14 residues.

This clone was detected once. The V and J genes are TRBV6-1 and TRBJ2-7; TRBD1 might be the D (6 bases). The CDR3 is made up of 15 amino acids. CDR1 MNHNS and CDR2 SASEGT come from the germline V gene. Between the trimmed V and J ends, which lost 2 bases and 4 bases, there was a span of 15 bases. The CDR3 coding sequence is TGTGCCAGCAGTGAATATGCCAGGGGTCCTTACGAGCAGTACGTC. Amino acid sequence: CASSEYARGPYEQYV.

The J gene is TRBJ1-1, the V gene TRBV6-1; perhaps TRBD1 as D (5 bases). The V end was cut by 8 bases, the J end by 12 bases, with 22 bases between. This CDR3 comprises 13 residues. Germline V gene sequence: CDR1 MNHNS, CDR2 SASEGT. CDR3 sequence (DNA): TGTGCCAGCGGTGGGGGGGGAGGAAGGGAAACTTTCTTT. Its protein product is CASGGGGGRETFF.

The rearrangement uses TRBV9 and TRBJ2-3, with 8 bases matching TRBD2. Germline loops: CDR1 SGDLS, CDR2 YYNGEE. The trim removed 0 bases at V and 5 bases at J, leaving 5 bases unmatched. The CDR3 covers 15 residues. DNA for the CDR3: TGTGCCAGCAGCGTAGCGGGGGGGCCGGGAGATACGCAGTATTTT. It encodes CASSVAGGPGDTQYF.

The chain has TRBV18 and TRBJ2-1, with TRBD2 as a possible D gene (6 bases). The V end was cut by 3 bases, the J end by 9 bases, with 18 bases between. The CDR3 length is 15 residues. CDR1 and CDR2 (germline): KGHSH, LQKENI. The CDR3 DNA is TGTGCCAGCTCACCCCAAACCGGGAGTTCTAGTGAGCAGTTCTTC. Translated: CASSPQTGSSSEQFF.

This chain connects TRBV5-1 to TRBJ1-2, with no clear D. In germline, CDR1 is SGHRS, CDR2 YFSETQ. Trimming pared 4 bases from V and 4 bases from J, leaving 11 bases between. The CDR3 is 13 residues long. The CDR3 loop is CASSPPEGYGYTF. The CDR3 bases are TGCGCCAGCAGCCCGCCGGAGGGCTATGGCTACACCTTC.

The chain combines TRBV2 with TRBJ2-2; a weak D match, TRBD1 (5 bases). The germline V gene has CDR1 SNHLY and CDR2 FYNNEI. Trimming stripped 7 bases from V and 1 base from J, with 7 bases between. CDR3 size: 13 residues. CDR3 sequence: CASTDRNTGELFF. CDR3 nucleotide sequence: TGTGCCAGCACCGACAGGAACACCGGGGAGCTGTTTTTT.

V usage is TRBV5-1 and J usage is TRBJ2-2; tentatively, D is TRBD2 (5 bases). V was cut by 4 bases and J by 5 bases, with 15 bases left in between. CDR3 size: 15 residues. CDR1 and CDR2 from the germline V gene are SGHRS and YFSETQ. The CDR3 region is CASSPTGEATGELFF. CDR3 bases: TGCGCCAGCAGCCCGACCGGGGAAGCGACCGGGGAGCTGTTTTTT.

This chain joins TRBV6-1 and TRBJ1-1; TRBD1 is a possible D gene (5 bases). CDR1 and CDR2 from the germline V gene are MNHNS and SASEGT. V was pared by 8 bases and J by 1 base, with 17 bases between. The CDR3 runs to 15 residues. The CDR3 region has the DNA TGTGCCAGCGGTGGGGGGGTCGCAGGGAACACTGAAGCTTTCTTT. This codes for CASGGGVAGNTEAFF.